One and the same sample provided the 8 T cell receptor beta chains below, sequenced in a study of T cells in Graves' hyperthyroidism and ophthalmopathy (dated by TCRdb to between 2017 and 2020). Receptor amplification or capture employed multiplex PCR. The instrument was an Illumina HiSeq 2000. The TCR beta CDR3 regions were amplified from RNA transcripts. The TCR CDR3 was subjected to a first round of RT-PCR using the HTBI primer set and the Qiagen OneStep RT-PCR kit. Using fastp at Q25 and MiXCR, TCRdb reprocessed the public reads and kept productive beta chains. Rows with one shared CDR3 protein collapse into an entry with the most common genes and DNA. For this sample the table gives hundreds of thousands of distinct CDR3 sequences, of which over 15% were detected only once. The ten top clones hold approximately 4% of the sample. Input material: blood. The receptors were sampled from a woman aged 18-35 years with Graves' hyperthyroidism.

This clonotype has at least ten counts. V usage is TRBV24-1 and J usage is TRBJ2-5; 8 bases are a match to TRBD2. This CDR3 is built from 15 residues. The junction had 5 bases not matched to a gene; V was cut back by 3 bases and J by 3 bases. Germline V gives CDR1 KGHDR, CDR2 SFDVKD. CDR3 residues: CATSDISGGKETQYF. Here the CDR3 DNA reads TGTGCCACCAGTGATATCAGCGGGGGTAAAGAGACCCAGTACTTC.

At least ten counts were recorded for this clonotype. The chain joins TRBV11-2 to TRBJ2-5, with 7 nucleotides matching TRBD2. With 5 bases clipped from V and 7 bases from J, the junction kept 7 bases outside the gene matches. CDR1 SGHAT and CDR2 FQNNGV come from the germline V gene. The CDR3 loop spans 13 amino acids. DNA for the CDR3: TGTGCCAGCAGCCGGACTAGTCCGGGGACCCAGTACTTC. This codes for CASSRTSPGTQYF. The full variable domain, rest sourced from reference TRBV11-2 and TRBJ2-5, is EAGVAQSPRYKIIEKRQSVAFWCNPISGHATLYWYQQILGQGPKLLIQFQNNGVVDDSQLPKDRFSAERLKGVDSTLKIQPAKLEDSAVYLCASSRTSPGTQYFGPGTRLLVL.

This clonotype was seen ten or more times. The J gene is TRBJ1-2, the V gene TRBV6-1; 11 bases agree with TRBD1. Germline V lookup: CDR1 MNHNS, CDR2 SASEGT. The V gene end was trimmed by 7 bases and the J gene end by 6 bases; junction bases not matched to a gene: 4. CDR3 length: 13 residues. The DNA of the CDR3 is TGTGCCAGCACCCCGGACAGGGGGCATGGCTACACCTTC. This encodes CASTPDRGHGYTF.

In its sample, this clonotype was seen many times. The chain has TRBV12-3 or TRBV12-4 and TRBJ1-2; D is uncertain. The V end lost 3 bases, the J end lost 0 bases, and 14 bases lay between the germline ends. The CDR3 runs 16 residues. The CDR3 DNA sequence: TGTGCCAGCAGTTTCCGGAGGGTCGGGACTAACTATGGCTACACCTTC. It yields the protein CASSFRRVGTNYGYTF.

At least ten counts were recorded for this clonotype. The chain links TRBV30 to TRBJ1-2, with 12 nucleotides matching TRBD1. V gave up 2 bases and J gave up 5 bases; unmatched junction bases: 6. The CDR3 runs to 15 residues. CDR1 GTSNPN and CDR2 SVGIG come from the germline V gene (reference sequence). The chain's CDR3 is CAWSTGTGGPYGYTF. The CDR3 nucleotides are TGTGCCTGGAGTACAGGGACAGGGGGCCCATATGGCTACACCTTC.

This clonotype was found many times. V usage is TRBV24-1 and J usage is TRBJ1-1; D ambiguous. Per germline, CDR1 KGHDR and CDR2 SFDVKD. V was shortened by 7 bases and J by 4 bases, with 6 bases between the two germline ends. This CDR3 spans 11 amino acids. The DNA of the CDR3 is TGTGCCACCAGCACGCTCACTGAAGCTTTCTTT. This gives the protein CATSTLTEAFF.

This clonotype came up many times. The V and J genes are TRBV12-3 or TRBV12-4 and TRBJ1-5; D not resolved. The CDR3 has 11 amino acids. The V end was cut by 5 bases, the J end by 5 bases, with 4 bases between. Written as DNA, the CDR3 is TGTGCCAGCAGTCCCGATCAGCCCCAGCATTTT. The encoded protein is CASSPDQPQHF.

This clonotype has a handful of counts. The CDR3 loop is CASSVHPRGGGTQYF. The CDR3 DNA reads TGTGCCAGCAGCGTTCATCCTAGGGGGGGCGGGACCCAGTACTTC. J is TRBJ2-5 and V is TRBV9; possibly TRBD2 for D (7 bases). The CDR3 loop spans 15 amino acids. In germline, CDR1 is SGDLS, CDR2 YYNGEE. V shed 2 bases and J shed 7 bases, with 18 bases lying between them.